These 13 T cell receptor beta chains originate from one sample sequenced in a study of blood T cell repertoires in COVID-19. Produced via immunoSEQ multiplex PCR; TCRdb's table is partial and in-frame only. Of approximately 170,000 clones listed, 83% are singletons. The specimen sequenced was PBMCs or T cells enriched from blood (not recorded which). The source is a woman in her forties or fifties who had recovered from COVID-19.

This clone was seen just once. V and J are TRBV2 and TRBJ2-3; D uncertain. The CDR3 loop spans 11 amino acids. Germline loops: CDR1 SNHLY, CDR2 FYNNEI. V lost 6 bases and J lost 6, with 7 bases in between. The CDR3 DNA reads TGTGCCAGCAGGGCCGGGGATACGCAGTATTTT. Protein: CASRAGDTQYF.

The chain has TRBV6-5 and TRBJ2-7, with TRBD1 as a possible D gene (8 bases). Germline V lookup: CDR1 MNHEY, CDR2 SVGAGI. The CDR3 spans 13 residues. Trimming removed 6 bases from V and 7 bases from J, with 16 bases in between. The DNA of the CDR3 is TGTGCCAGCAGGCACAGGGGGGGGCTGGAGCAGTACGTC. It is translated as CASRHRGGLEQYV.

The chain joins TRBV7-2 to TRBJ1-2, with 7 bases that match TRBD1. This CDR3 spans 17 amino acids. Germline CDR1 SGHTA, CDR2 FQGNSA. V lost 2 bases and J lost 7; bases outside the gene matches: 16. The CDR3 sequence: CASSLIGSVGGAVGYTF. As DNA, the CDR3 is TGTGCCAGCAGCTTAATCGGTAGTGTAGGGGGCGCGGTTGGCTACACCTTC.

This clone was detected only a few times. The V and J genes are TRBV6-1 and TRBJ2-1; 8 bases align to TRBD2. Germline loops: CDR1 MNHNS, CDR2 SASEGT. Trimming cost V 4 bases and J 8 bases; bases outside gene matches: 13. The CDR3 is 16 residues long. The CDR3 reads CASSARWGGGSDEQFF. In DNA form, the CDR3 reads TGTGCCAGCAGTGCCCGCTGGGGCGGGGGGAGCGATGAGCAGTTCTTC.

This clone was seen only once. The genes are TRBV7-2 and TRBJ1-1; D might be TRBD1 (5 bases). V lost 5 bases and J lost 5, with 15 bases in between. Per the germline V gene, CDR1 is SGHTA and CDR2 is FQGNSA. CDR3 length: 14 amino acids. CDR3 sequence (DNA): TGTGCCAGCAGCCCCCAGGGATTCAGAACTGAAGCTTTCTTT. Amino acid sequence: CASSPQGFRTEAFF.

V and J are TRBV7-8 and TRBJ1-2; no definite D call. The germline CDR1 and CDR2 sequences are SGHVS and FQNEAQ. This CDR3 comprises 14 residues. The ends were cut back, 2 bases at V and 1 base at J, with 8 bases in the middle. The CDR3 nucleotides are TGTGCCAGCAGCTTAACGGGGAATAACTATGGCTACACCTTC. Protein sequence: CASSLTGNNYGYTF.

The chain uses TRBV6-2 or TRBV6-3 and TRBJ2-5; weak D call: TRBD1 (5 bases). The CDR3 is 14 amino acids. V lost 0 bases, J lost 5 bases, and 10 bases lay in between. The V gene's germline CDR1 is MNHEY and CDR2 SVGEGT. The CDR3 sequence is CASSYSPGIETQYF. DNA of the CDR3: TGTGCCAGCAGTTACTCACCAGGGATTGAGACCCAGTACTTC.

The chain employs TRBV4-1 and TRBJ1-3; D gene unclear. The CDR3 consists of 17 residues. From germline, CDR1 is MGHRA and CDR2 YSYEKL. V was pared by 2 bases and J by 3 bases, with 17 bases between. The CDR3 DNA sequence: TGCGCCAGCAGCCAACTGGGCCCATCTCGCGATGGAAACACCATATATTTT. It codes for CASSQLGPSRDGNTIYF.

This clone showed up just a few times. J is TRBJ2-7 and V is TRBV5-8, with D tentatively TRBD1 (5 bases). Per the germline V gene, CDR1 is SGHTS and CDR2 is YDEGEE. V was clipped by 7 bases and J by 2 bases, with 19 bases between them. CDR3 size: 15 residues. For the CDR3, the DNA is TGTGCCAGCCCAAGACCCACAGGAAAAGCCTACGAGCAGTACGTC. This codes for CASPRPTGKAYEQYV.

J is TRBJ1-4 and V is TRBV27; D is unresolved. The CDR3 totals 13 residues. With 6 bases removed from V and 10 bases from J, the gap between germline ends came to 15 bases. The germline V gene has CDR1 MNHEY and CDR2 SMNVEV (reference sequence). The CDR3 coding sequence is TGTGCCAGCAGCCCGGGAGGGCTCGGAAAACTGTTTTTT. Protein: CASSPGGLGKLFF.

The CDR3 DNA is TGTGCCAGCAGTCCTGGGCCCCACGCGAACACCATATATTTT. Protein: CASSPGPHANTIYF. The J gene is TRBJ1-3, the V gene TRBV27; D is undetermined. The V end was cut by 5 bases, the J end by 7 bases, with 15 bases between. CDR1 MNHEY and CDR2 SMNVEV come from the germline V gene (reference sequence). The CDR3 contains 14 residues.

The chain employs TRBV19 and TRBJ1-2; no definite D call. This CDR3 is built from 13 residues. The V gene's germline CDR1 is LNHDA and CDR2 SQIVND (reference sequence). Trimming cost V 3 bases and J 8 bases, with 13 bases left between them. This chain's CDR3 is CASSIKGRRGYTF. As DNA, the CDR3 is TGTGCCAGTAGTATTAAGGGCAGGAGGGGCTACACCTTC. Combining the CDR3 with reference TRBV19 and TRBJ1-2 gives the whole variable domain DGGITQSPKYLFRKEGQNVTLSCEQNLNHDAMYWYRQDPGQGLRLIYYSQIVNDFQKGDIAEGYSVSREKKESFPLTVTSAQKNPTAFYLCASSIKGRRGYTFGSGTRLTVV.

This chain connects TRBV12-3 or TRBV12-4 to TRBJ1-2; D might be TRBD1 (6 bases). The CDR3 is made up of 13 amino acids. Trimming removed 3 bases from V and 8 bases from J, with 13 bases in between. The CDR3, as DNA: TGTGCCAGCAGTTTTGCCAGGGGAGACGGCTACACCTTC. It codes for CASSFARGDGYTF.